This T cell receptor (beta chain) was retrieved from a study of shared clonotypes between healthy human individuals. Assay execution proceeded at the deep level. In the original workflow: Filtering of immunoSEQ junctional sequences could not match full-length read filtering. The method was immunoSEQ multiplex PCR; TCRdb's version includes in-frame clones alone and lacks a portion of them. V and J calls and clone size come straight from that table; D and trimming were deduced from the DNA. In the table there are about a million clones, about 72% of which are singletons. This clone was counted only a few times. This receptor was taken from a man between 18 and 35 years old in good health. Some clones in this sample may be carry-over from other donors' samples. The sequenced material came from memory CD4+ T cells from PBMCs. Subset here: CD45RA-negative fraction.

The CDR3 here is CASSLWVSAAFF. CDR3 DNA: TGTGCCAGCAGTTTATGGGTCTCGGCCGCTTTCTTT. V is TRBV28 and J is TRBJ1-1; no clear D gene. Between the trimmed V and J ends, which lost 0 bases and 11 bases, there was a span of 10 bases. This CDR3 region has 12 residues. Germline loops: CDR1 MDHEN, CDR2 SYDVKM.